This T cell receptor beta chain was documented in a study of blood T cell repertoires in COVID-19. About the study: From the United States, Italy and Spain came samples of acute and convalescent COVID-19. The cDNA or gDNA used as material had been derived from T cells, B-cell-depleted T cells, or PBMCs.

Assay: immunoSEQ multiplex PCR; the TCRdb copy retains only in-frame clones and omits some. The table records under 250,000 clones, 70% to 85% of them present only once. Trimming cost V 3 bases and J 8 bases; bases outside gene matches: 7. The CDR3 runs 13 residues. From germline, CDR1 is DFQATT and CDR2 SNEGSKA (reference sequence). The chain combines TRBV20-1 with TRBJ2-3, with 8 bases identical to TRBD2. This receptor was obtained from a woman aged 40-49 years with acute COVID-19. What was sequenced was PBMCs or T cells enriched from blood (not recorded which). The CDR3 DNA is TGCAGTGCTAGTAGCGGGACGAGGGCTACGCAGTATTTT. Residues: CSASSGTRATQYF.